Following are 23 T cell receptor beta chains from one sample sequenced in a study of response to subunit inactivated influenza vaccine. MiXCR was run by TCRdb on the RT-PCR reads, yielding one entry per CDR3 protein. The sample comprises a few hundred thousand distinct CDR3 sequences, 21% of which are singletons, and 10% rests with the top ten. This material consisted of PBMCs from blood, taken 21 months after vaccination. Every receptor here comes from a man in his fifties or sixties who received an inactivated influenza vaccine.

The sample holds a few counts of this clonotype. The V and J genes are TRBV28 and TRBJ1-5; TRBD1 might be the D (5 bases). With 8 bases removed from V and 1 base from J, the gap between germline ends came to 15 bases. Germline CDR1 and CDR2: MDHEN and SYDVKM. This CDR3 spans 15 amino acids. The CDR3 is CASQGEGFSNQPQHF. In nucleotides, the CDR3 is TGTGCCAGCCAGGGAGAGGGGTTCAGCAATCAGCCCCAGCATTTT.

This clonotype was seen at least ten times. The genes are TRBV20-1 and TRBJ1-1, with 9 bases fitting TRBD1. Germline V gives CDR1 DFQATT, CDR2 SNEGSKA (reference sequence). After removal of 0 bases from V and 5 bases from J, the junction contained 10 bases not matched to a gene. The CDR3 extends over 16 amino acids. For the CDR3, the DNA is TGCAGTGCTAGAGAGCTAGGGGGACAGGGATGGACTGAAGCTTTCTTT. Its protein is CSARELGGQGWTEAFF.

This clonotype was counted ten times or more. The V and J genes are TRBV5-6 and TRBJ1-1; tentatively, D is TRBD1 (5 bases). V gave up 3 bases and J gave up 5 bases, with 17 bases separating them. CDR1 SGHDT and CDR2 YYEEEE come from the germline V gene. The CDR3 is 15 residues long. CDR3 sequence: CASSWEGTGGTEAFF. CDR3 nucleotides: TGTGCCAGCAGCTGGGAAGGGACGGGAGGGACTGAAGCTTTCTTT.

This clonotype has only a few counts. CDR3 nucleotides: TGTGCCAGCAGCAAACCAGGGGAGCGCTTTGGCTACACCTTC. Translating it yields CASSKPGERFGYTF. This sequence joins TRBV7-2 and TRBJ1-2, with a possible D match to TRBD1 (6 bases). Trimming took 5 bases from V and 7 from J, leaving 17 bases between them. Germline-derived CDR1 and CDR2 are SGHTA and FQGNSA. The CDR3 runs 14 residues.

The rearrangement joins TRBV6-5 to TRBJ2-1; 10 nucleotides align to TRBD2. Losses at the gene ends were 1 base for V and 2 bases for J; bases not matched to a gene: 5. Germline V gives CDR1 MNHEY, CDR2 SVGAGI. The CDR3 spans 17 residues. The CDR3 DNA reads TGTGCCAGCAGTTACTTCGTGAGCGGGGGGGCCTACAATGAGCAGTTCTTC. The encoded protein is CASSYFVSGGAYNEQFF.

The chain carries TRBV2 and TRBJ1-5; D may be TRBD1 (6 bases). CDR1 and CDR2 (germline): SNHLY, FYNNEI. This CDR3 contains 14 residues. V lost 9 bases and J lost 7, with 19 bases in between. CDR3 amino acids: CASVYRQEGQPQHF. The CDR3 DNA reads as TGTGCCAGTGTCTATCGACAGGAGGGGCAGCCCCAGCATTTT.

The chain recombines TRBV20-1 with TRBJ2-7, with D unclear. The CDR3 is made up of 13 amino acids. Germline CDR1 reads DFQATT; CDR2 reads SNEGSKA (reference sequence). V gave up 2 bases and J gave up 6 bases, with 14 bases separating them. The CDR3 reads CSARRVVGGEQYF. Here the CDR3 DNA reads TGCAGTGCTAGAAGGGTTGTGGGTGGCGAGCAGTACTTC.

This clonotype was seen more than once but under ten times. The chain has TRBV28 and TRBJ1-2, with a tentative D call TRBD1 (6 bases). Between the trimmed V and J ends, which lost 4 bases and 1 base, there was a span of 16 bases. The length of the CDR3 is 16 residues. CDR1 MDHEN and CDR2 SYDVKM come from the germline V gene. The CDR3 reads CASSSILGHVNYGYTF. As DNA, the CDR3 is TGTGCCAGCAGTTCAATCTTGGGACACGTTAACTATGGCTACACCTTC.

This clonotype was counted a few times. The chain couples TRBV20-1 to TRBJ1-1, with D unresolved. Germline assignment: CDR1 DFQATT and CDR2 SNEGSKA (reference sequence). Between the trimmed V and J ends, which lost 6 bases and 4 bases, there was a span of 18 bases. The CDR3 runs 14 residues. In nucleotides, the CDR3 is TGCAGTGCCAAAATGGGAAATATGGGCACTGAAGCTTTCTTT. It translates to CSAKMGNMGTEAFF.

In this sample, this clonotype turned up many times. The chain recombines TRBV10-3 with TRBJ1-3; no clear D gene. The CDR3 has 12 amino acids. Germline V gives CDR1 ENHRY, CDR2 SYGVKD. Trimming cost V 6 bases and J 6 bases, with 9 bases left between them. The CDR3, as DNA: TGTGCCATCAGGACGAGAGAAAACACCATATATTTT. This codes for CAIRTRENTIYF.

The chain links TRBV6-5 to TRBJ2-1, with 7 bases that match TRBD2. Trimming cost V 2 bases and J 4 bases; bases outside gene matches: 2. This CDR3 comprises 14 residues. CDR1 is MNHEY, CDR2 SVGAGI, per germline. This CDR3 is CASSYGGVYNEQFF. The CDR3 bases are TGTGCCAGCAGTTACGGGGGGGTGTACAATGAGCAGTTCTTC.

At least ten counts were recorded for this clonotype. This chain links TRBV28 with TRBJ1-4; 7 nucleotides agree with TRBD1. CDR3 length equals 17 residues. Trimming took 0 bases from V and 3 from J; bases not matched to a gene: 7. Germline V CDR1 and CDR2: MDHEN, SYDVKM. The CDR3 DNA is TGTGCCAGCAGTTTATGGCAGGGGGGGTTTGCTAATGAAAAACTGTTTTTT. Translation: CASSLWQGGFANEKLFF.

The chain recombines TRBV7-2 with TRBJ1-1, with 10 nucleotides matching TRBD1. The germline V gene encodes CDR1 SGHTA and CDR2 FQGNSA. The V gene end was trimmed by 5 bases and the J gene end by 1 base; junction bases not matched to a gene: 7. This CDR3 is built from 16 residues. The CDR3 DNA follows: TGTGCCAGCAGCCCCCGACAGGGGGCTAGGAACACTGAAGCTTTCTTT. This codes for CASSPRQGARNTEAFF.

The chain employs TRBV4-3 and TRBJ2-1, with D unresolved. Germline loops: CDR1 LGHNA, CDR2 YSLEER. The length of the CDR3 is 14 residues. V was shortened by 4 bases and J by 0 bases, with 7 bases between the two germline ends. The CDR3 sequence is CASSLRGSYNEQFF. The CDR3, as DNA: TGCGCCAGCAGCCTTCGTGGCTCCTACAATGAGCAGTTCTTC.

This clonotype was seen at least ten times. The rearrangement joins TRBV4-1 to TRBJ1-2; no reliable D call. This CDR3 contains 18 residues. The V and J ends lost 0 bases and 8 bases respectively, with 25 bases between them. From germline, CDR1 is MGHRA and CDR2 YSYEKL. As DNA, the CDR3 is TGCGCCAGCAGCCAAGATAGGGTTTTAGGACTTTCTGGCGCCGGCTACACCTTC. Its translation is CASSQDRVLGLSGAGYTF.

This clonotype was detected many times. The rearrangement uses TRBV16 and TRBJ1-5, with D unclear. The V end was cut by 2 bases, the J end by 4 bases, with 6 bases between. CDR1 and CDR2 (germline): KGHSY, FQNENV. The CDR3 is 13 residues long. CDR3 protein: CASSQMRNQPQHF. The CDR3 nucleotides are TGTGCCAGCAGCCAAATGCGAAATCAGCCCCAGCATTTT. The whole variable domain, remainder taken from reference TRBV16 and TRBJ1-5, is GEEVAQTPKHLVRGEGQKAKLYCAPIKGHSYVFWYQQVLKNEFKFLISFQNENVFDETGMPKERFSAKCLPNSPCSLEIQATKLEDSAVYFCASSQMRNQPQHFGDGTRLSIL.

The V call is TRBV7-2, the J call TRBJ2-5; TRBD2 aligns across 12 bases. Trimming took 1 base from V and 6 from J; bases not matched to a gene: 9. The CDR3 covers 17 residues. From germline, CDR1 is SGHTA and CDR2 FQGNSA. The CDR3 DNA reads as TGTGCCAGCAGCTTAGTGCTAGCGGGAGGGCCGCTACAGACCCAGTACTTC. This encodes CASSLVLAGGPLQTQYF.

The chain recombines TRBV5-1 with TRBJ2-5; 12 nucleotides agree with TRBD1. CDR1 SGHRS and CDR2 YFSETQ come from the germline V gene. V shed 3 bases, J shed 4 bases, and the junction held 4 bases outside the gene matches. The CDR3 is 15 amino acids. CDR3 bases: TGCGCCAGCAGCTCGGGACAGGGGGCAGGAGAGACCCAGTACTTC. Protein: CASSSGQGAGETQYF.

This clonotype was recorded a few times. This chain joins TRBV3-1 and TRBJ1-2; D is perhaps TRBD1 (5 bases). V lost 1 base, J lost 3 bases, and 12 bases lay in between. CDR3 size: 15 residues. The germline V gene encodes CDR1 LGHDT and CDR2 YNNKEL (reference sequence). CDR3 in amino acids: CASSQGQGPYYGYTF. In DNA form, the CDR3 reads TGTGCCAGCAGCCAAGGGCAGGGTCCATACTATGGCTACACCTTC.

This clonotype showed up just a few times. The DNA for the CDR3 is TGTGCCTGGAAAGGACAGGGGTTTGGCTCCTATAATTCACCCCTCCACTTT. Translating it yields CAWKGQGFGSYNSPLHF. The J gene is TRBJ1-6, the V gene TRBV30, with 9 bases lining up with TRBD1. The CDR3 sequence is 17 residues long. The ends lost 4 bases at V and 0 bases at J; junction bases unmatched: 7. CDR1 is GTSNPN, CDR2 SVGIG, per germline (reference sequence).

At least ten counts were recorded for this clonotype. This chain links TRBV4-1 with TRBJ1-2; the D gene is possibly TRBD1 (5 bases). This CDR3 region has 15 residues. CDR1 is MGHRA, CDR2 YSYEKL, per germline. Trimming pared 2 bases from V and 4 bases from J, leaving 14 bases between. The CDR3 loop is CASSQPFQGPYGYTF. In DNA form, the CDR3 reads TGCGCCAGCAGCCAACCATTCCAGGGTCCCTATGGCTACACCTTC.

This clonotype showed up just a few times. V usage is TRBV28 and J usage is TRBJ2-5; 13 bases match TRBD2. The CDR3 loop spans 17 amino acids. The V and J ends lost 5 bases and 5 bases, in that order; junction bases with no gene match: 11. Germline lookup yields CDR1 MDHEN and CDR2 SYDVKM. This CDR3 reads CASSPLGLAGETETQYF. CDR3 nucleotide sequence: TGTGCCAGCAGTCCATTAGGACTAGCGGGAGAAACGGAGACCCAGTACTTC.

The table lists this clonotype with many counts. The chain has TRBV12-3 or TRBV12-4 and TRBJ1-6; tentative D call: TRBD1 (6 bases). Trimming took 3 bases from V and 10 from J, leaving 13 bases between them. CDR3 length: 14 residues. CDR3 coding DNA: TGTGCCAGCAGTTTGGTACAGGGTGAATCACCCCTCCACTTT. Translation gives CASSLVQGESPLHF.